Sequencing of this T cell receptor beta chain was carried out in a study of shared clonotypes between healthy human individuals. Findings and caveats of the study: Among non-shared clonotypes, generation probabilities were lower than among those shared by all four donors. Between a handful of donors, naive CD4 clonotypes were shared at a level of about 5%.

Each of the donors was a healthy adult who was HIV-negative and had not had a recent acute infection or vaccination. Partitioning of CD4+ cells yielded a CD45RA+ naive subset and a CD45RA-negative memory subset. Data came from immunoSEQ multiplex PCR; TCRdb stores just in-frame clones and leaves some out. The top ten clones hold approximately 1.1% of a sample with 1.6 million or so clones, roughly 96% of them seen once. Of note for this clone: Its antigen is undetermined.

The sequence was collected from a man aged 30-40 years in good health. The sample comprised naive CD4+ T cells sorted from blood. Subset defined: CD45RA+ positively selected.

The CDR3 protein is CASSFAGQGSYEQYF. CDR3 DNA: TGTGCCAGCAGCTTTGCGGGACAGGGGTCCTACGAGCAGTACTTC. The genes are TRBV5-6 and TRBJ2-7; 10 bases align to TRBD1. J lost 1 base, V lost 2 bases, and 3 bases had no gene match. The length of the CDR3 is 15 residues. Germline lookup yields CDR1 SGHDT and CDR2 YYEEEE.